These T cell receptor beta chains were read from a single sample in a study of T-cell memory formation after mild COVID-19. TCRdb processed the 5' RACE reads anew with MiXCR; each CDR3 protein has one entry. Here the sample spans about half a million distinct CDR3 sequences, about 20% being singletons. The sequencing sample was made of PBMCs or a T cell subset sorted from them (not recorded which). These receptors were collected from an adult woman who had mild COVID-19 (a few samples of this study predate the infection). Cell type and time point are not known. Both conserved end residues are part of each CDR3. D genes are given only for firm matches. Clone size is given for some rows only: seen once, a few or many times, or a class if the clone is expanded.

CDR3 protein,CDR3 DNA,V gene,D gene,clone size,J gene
CASSRSTGTTFLYLQYF,TGTGCCAGCAGCCGGAGTACCGGGACTACCTTCCTTTACCTGCAGTACTTC,TRBV3-2,NA,NA,TRBJ2-7
CASSQEPTGHEQYF,TGCGCCAGCAGCCAAGAGCCTACGGGACACGAGCAGTACTTC,TRBV4-3,NA,few,TRBJ2-7
CASSLSRYEQFF,TGTGCCAGCAGTTTATCCCGGTATGAGCAGTTCTTC,TRBV28,NA,few,TRBJ2-1
CASSVLAGGSTDTQYF,TGTGCCAGCAGCGTGCTAGCGGGAGGGAGCACAGATACGCAGTATTTT,TRBV9,TRBD2,few,TRBJ2-3
CASSSDQGSSYGYTF,TGTGCCAGCAGCTCAGACCAGGGGAGTAGCTATGGCTACACCTTC,TRBV7-9,NA,few,TRBJ1-2
CATSDFGQGRVENTEAFF,TGTGCCACCAGTGATTTCGGTCAGGGAAGGGTCGAGAACACTGAAGCTTTCTTT,TRBV24-1,NA,few,TRBJ1-1
CSAPLVGGNYGYTF,TGCAGTGCCCCGCTCGTAGGGGGGAACTATGGCTACACCTTC,TRBV20-1,NA,NA,TRBJ1-2
CASSLGDHEQFF,TGTGCCAGCAGCTTAGGTGACCATGAGCAGTTCTTC,TRBV7-8,NA,NA,TRBJ2-1
CASSSTSGVFDEQFF,TGTGCCAGCAGCTCCACTAGCGGGGTTTTCGATGAGCAGTTCTTC,TRBV7-3,TRBD2,few,TRBJ2-1
CASSPGVQRPQETQYF,TGTGCCAGCAGCCCAGGAGTGCAGCGGCCCCAAGAGACCCAGTACTTC,TRBV7-9,NA,few,TRBJ2-5
CASSLGPLYEQFF,TGTGCCAGCAGCTTAGGGCCTCTCTATGAGCAGTTCTTC,TRBV7-9,NA,NA,TRBJ2-1
CASSTSRETEAFF,TGTGCCAGCAGCACGTCACGAGAGACTGAAGCTTTCTTT,TRBV5-6,NA,NA,TRBJ1-1
CASSFLGPNTGELFF,TGTGCCAGCAGTTTTTTAGGACCTAACACCGGGGAGCTGTTTTTT,TRBV12-3/TRBV12-4,NA,NA,TRBJ2-2
CASSYLPPAGPSNEQFF,TGTGCCAGCAGTTACCTCCCCCCAGCGGGACCCTCCAATGAGCAGTTCTTC,TRBV6-5,TRBD2,NA,TRBJ2-1
CASSFLSSEQFF,TGTGCCAGCAGTTTCTTGTCGTCCGAGCAGTTCTTC,TRBV12-3/TRBV12-4,NA,few,TRBJ2-1
CASSLRTGRGNEQFF,TGTGCCAGCAGCTTACGGACGGGCAGGGGCAATGAGCAGTTCTTC,TRBV5-4,NA,few,TRBJ2-1
CASTPGQVHGGIQYF,TGTGCCAGCACCCCCGGACAGGTCCACGGAGGCATTCAGTACTTC,TRBV7-2,TRBD1,NA,TRBJ2-4
CASSVGTAQGTQYF,TGTGCCAGCAGCGTCGGGACAGCCCAGGGGACCCAGTACTTC,TRBV9,TRBD1,few,TRBJ2-5
CASSEGTGAEAFF,TGTGCTAGCAGCGAAGGGACAGGGGCTGAAGCTTTCTTT,TRBV7-7,TRBD1,NA,TRBJ1-1
CSASKGLPNYEQFF,TGCAGTGCTTCCAAGGGGCTCCCCAATTATGAGCAGTTCTTC,TRBV20-1,NA,few,TRBJ2-1
CASSLSVSGANVLTF,TGTGCCAGCAGCTTATCAGTCTCTGGGGCCAACGTCCTGACTTTC,TRBV7-2,NA,few,TRBJ2-6
CATSDAGYMFF,TGTGCCACCAGTGACGCAGGATACATGTTTTTT,TRBV24-1,NA,NA,TRBJ1-4